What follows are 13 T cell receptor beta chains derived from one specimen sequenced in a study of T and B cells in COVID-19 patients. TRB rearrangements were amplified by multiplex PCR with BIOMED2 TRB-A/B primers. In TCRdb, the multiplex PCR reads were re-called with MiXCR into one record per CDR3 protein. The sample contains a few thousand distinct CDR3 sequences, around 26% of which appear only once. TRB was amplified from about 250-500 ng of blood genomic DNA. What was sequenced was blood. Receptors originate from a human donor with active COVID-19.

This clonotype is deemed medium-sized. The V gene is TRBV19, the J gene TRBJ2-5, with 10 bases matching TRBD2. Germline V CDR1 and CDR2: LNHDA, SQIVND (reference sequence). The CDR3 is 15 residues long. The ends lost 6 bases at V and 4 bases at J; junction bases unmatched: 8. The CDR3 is CASRPLAGVLETQYF. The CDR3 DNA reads TGTGCCAGTAGGCCTCTAGCGGGAGTTCTAGAGACCCAGTACTTC.

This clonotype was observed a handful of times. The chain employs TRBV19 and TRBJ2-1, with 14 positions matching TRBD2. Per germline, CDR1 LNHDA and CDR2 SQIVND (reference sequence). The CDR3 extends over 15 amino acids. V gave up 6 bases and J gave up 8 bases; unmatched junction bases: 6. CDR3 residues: CASRAGTSGSDEQFF. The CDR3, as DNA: TGTGCCAGTAGGGCGGGGACTAGCGGGAGCGATGAGCAGTTCTTC. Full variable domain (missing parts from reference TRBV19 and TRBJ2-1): DGGITQSPKYLFRKEGQNVTLSCEQNLNHDAMYWYRQDPGQGLRLIYYSQIVNDFQKGDIAEGYSVSREKKESFPLTVTSAQKNPTAFYLCASRAGTSGSDEQFFGPGTRLTVL.

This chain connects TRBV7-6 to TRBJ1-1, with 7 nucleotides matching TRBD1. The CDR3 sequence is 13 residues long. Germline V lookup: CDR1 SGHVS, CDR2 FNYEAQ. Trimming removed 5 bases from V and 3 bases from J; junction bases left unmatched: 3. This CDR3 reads CASSRQGDTEAFF. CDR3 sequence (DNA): TGTGCCAGCAGCCGACAGGGAGACACTGAAGCTTTCTTT.

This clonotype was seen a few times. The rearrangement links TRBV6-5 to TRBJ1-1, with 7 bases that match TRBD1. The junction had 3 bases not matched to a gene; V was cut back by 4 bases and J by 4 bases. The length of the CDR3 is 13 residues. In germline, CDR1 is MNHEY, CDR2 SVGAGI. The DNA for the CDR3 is TGTGCCAGCAGTTTTGCAGGGGGCACTGAAGCTTTCTTT. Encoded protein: CASSFAGGTEAFF.

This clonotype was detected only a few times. DNA for the CDR3: TGTGCCATCAGTGAAGGACAGGGGAACTATGGCTACACCTTC. This codes for CAISEGQGNYGYTF. V usage is TRBV10-3 and J usage is TRBJ1-2, with 9 bases that match TRBD1. In germline, CDR1 is ENHRY, CDR2 SYGVKD. V lost 3 bases and J lost 2; bases outside the gene matches: 1. The CDR3 consists of 14 residues.

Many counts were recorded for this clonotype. For the CDR3, the DNA is TGTGCCAGCAGCTTGGGGGACAGGGTGCTGTATTCACCCCTCCACTTT. The encoded protein is CASSLGDRVLYSPLHF. The V call is TRBV5-5, the J call TRBJ1-6, with TRBD1 identical over 9 bases. V shed 0 bases, J shed 8 bases, and the junction held 6 bases outside the gene matches. There are 16 residues in the CDR3. Germline assignment: CDR1 SGHKS and CDR2 YYEKEE (reference sequence).

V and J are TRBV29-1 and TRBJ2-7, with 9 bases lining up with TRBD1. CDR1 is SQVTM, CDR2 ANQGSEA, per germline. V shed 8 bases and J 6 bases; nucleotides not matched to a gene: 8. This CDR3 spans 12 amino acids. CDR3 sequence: CSTGQGMGEQYF. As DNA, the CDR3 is TGCAGCACGGGACAGGGTATGGGCGAGCAGTACTTC.

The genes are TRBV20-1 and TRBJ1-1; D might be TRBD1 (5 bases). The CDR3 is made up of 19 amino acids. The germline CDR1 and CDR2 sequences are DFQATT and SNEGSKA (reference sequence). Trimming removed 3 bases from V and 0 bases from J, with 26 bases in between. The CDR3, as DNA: TGCAGTGCTAGCCCGACATTGGGGGGAGGGGATTTCATGAACACTGAAGCTTTCTTT. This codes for CSASPTLGGGDFMNTEAFF.

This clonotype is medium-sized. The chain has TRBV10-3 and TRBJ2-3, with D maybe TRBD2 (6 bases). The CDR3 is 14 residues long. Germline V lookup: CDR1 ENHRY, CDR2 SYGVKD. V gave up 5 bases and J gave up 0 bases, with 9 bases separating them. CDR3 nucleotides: TGTGCCATCAGTACCGGGACTAGCACAGATACGCAGTATTTT. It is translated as CAISTGTSTDTQYF.

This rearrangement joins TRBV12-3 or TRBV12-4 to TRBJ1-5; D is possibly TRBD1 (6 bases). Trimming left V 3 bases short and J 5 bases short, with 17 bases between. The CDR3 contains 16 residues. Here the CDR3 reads CASSFGPPRGDQPQHF. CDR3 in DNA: TGTGCCAGCAGTTTTGGCCCCCCTAGGGGGGATCAGCCCCAGCATTTT.

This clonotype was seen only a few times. This CDR3 is CASSSLGQARPSTGELFF. The CDR3 region has the DNA TGTGCCAGCAGCTCGCTAGGACAAGCCCGGCCTTCCACCGGGGAGCTGTTTTTT. The gene calls are TRBV11-2 and TRBJ2-2, with TRBD1 as a possible D gene (5 bases). Germline values: CDR1 SGHAT, CDR2 FQNNGV. The CDR3 extends over 18 amino acids. Trimming took off 4 bases at V and 4 bases at J, with 22 bases between the two ends.

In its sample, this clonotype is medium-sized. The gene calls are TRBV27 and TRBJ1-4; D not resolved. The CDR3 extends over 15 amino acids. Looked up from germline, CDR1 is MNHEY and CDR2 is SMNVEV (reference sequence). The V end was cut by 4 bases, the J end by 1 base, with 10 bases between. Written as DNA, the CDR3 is TGTGCCAGCAGTTCCTCACCTATAACTAATGAAAAACTGTTTTTT. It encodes CASSSSPITNEKLFF.

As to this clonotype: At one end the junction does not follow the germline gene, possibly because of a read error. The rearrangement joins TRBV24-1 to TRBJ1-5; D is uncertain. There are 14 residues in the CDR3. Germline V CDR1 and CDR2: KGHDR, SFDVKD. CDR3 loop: CASSDRVWNQPQHF. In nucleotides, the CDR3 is TGTGCCAGCAGTGATCGGGTTTGGAATCAGCCCCAGCATTTT.